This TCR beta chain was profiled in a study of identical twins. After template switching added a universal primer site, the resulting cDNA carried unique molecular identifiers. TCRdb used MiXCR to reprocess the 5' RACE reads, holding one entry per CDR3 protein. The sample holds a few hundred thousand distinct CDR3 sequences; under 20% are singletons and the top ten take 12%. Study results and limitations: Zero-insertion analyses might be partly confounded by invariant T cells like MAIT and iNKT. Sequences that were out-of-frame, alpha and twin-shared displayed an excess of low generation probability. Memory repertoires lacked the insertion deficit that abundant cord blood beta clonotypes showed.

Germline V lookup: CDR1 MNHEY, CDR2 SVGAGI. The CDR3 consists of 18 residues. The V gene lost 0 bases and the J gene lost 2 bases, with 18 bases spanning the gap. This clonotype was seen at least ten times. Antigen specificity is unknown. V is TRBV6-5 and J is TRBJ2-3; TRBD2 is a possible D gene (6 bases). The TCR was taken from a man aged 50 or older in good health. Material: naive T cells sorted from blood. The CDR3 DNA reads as TGTGCCAGCAGTTACTCGATAGGCGGGGCGTCTTTCACAGATACGCAGTATTTT. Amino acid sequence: CASSYSIGGASFTDTQYF.